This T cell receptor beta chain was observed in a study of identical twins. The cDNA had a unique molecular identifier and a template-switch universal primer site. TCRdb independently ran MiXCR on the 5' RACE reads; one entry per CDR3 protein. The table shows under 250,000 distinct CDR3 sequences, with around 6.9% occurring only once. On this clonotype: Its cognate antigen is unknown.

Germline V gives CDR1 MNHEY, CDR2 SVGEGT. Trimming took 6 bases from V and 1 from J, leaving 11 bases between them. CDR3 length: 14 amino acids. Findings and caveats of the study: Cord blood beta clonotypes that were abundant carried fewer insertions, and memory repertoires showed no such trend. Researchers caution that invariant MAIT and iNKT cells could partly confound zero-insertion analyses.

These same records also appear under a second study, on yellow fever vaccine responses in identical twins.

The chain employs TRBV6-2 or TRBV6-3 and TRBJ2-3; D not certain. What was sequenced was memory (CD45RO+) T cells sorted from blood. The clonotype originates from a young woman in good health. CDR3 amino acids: CASSADRGTDTQYF. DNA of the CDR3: TGTGCCAGCAGCGCCGACCGGGGCACAGATACGCAGTATTTT.